This T cell receptor beta chain was identified in a study of T cell repertoires in ileal Crohn's disease. Across the whole study: Every patient was operated on for stricturing (roughly 60%) or penetrating (approximately 40%) complications.

The data were produced by immunoSEQ multiplex PCR, yet TCRdb's version contains in-frame clones alone and is incomplete. Of about 15,000 clones in the sample, roughly 70% were seen once. Included were adult ileal or ileocolonic Crohn's patients indicated for ileocolonic resection. The germline V gene encodes CDR1 SGDLS and CDR2 YYNGEE. The CDR3 spans 15 residues. V lost 0 bases to trimming and J lost 6 bases, with 16 bases between them. A few counts support this clone. The chain joins TRBV9 to TRBJ2-7; a weak D match, TRBD1 (5 bases). This receptor was identified in an adult with Crohn's disease. Sequencing was performed on ileal tissue. CDR3 DNA: TGTGCCAGCAGCGTAGAAGGGGATGTGGGGCGCGAGCAGTACTTC. This codes for CASSVEGDVGREQYF. The complete variable domain, with remaining parts taken from reference TRBV9 and TRBJ2-7, reads DSGVTQTPKHLITATGQRVTLRCSPRSGDLSVYWYQQSLDQGLQFLIQYYNGEERAKGNILERFSAQQFPDLHSELNLSSLELGDSALYFCASSVEGDVGREQYFGPGTRLTVT.